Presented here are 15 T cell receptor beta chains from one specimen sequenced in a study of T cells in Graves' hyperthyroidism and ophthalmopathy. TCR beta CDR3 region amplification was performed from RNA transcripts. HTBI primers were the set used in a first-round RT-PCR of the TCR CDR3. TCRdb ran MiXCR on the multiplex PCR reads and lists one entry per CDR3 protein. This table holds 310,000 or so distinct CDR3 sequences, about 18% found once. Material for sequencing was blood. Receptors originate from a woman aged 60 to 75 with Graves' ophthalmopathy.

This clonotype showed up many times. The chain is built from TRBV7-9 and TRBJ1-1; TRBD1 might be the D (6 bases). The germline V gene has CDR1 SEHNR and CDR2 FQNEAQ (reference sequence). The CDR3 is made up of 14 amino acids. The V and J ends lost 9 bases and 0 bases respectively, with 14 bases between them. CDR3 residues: CASRGQRLNTEAFF. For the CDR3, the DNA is TGTGCCAGTAGAGGACAGAGATTGAACACTGAAGCTTTCTTT.

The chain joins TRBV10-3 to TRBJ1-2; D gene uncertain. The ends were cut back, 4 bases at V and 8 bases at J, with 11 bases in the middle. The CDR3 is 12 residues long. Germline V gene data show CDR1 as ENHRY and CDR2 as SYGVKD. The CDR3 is CAISGSLQGYTF. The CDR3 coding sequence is TGTGCCATCAGTGGAAGTCTACAAGGCTACACCTTC.

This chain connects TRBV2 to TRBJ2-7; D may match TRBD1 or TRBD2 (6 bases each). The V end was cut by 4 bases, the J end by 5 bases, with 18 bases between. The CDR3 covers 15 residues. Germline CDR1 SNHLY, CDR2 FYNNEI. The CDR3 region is CASSAGLGGIDEQYF. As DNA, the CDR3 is TGTGCCAGCAGTGCCGGACTGGGGGGCATTGACGAGCAGTACTTC.

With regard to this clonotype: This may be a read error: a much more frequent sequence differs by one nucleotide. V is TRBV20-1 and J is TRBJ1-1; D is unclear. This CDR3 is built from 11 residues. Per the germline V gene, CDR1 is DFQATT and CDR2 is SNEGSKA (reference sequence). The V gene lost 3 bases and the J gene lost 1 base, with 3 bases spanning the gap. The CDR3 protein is CSASKNTEAFF. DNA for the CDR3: TGCAGTGCTAGTAAGAACACTGAAGCTTTCTTT.

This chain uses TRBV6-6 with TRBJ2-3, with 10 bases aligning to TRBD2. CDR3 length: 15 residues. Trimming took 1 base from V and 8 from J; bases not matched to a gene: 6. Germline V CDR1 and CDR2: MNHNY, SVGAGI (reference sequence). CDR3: CASSYLSSGRRTQYF. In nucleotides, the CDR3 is TGTGCCAGCAGTTACTTGTCTAGCGGGAGACGTACGCAGTATTTT.

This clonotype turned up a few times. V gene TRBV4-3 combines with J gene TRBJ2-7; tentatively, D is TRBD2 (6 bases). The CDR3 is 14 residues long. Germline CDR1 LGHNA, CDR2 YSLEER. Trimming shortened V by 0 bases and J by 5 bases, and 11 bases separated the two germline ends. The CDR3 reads CASSQDRGGDEQYF. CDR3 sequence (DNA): TGCGCCAGCAGCCAAGATCGCGGAGGGGACGAGCAGTACTTC.

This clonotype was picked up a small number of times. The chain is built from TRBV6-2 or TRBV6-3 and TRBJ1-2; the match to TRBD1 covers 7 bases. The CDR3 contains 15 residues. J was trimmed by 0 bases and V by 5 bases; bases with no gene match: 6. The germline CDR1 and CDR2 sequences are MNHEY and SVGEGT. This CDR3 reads CASSRGQASNYGYTF. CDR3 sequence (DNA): TGTGCCAGCAGTCGTGGACAGGCTTCTAACTATGGCTACACCTTC.

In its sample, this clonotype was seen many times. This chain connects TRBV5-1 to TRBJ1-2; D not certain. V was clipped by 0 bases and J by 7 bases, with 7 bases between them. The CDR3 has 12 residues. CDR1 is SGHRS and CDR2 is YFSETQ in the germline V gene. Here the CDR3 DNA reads TGCGCCAGCAGCTTGGACAGATCTGGCTACACCTTC. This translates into CASSLDRSGYTF.

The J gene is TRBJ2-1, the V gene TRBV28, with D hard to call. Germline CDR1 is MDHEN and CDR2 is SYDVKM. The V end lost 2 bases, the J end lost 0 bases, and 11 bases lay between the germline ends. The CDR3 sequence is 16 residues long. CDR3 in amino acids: CASSLDKEISYNEQFF. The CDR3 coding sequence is TGTGCCAGCAGTTTAGATAAAGAAATCTCCTACAATGAGCAGTTCTTC.

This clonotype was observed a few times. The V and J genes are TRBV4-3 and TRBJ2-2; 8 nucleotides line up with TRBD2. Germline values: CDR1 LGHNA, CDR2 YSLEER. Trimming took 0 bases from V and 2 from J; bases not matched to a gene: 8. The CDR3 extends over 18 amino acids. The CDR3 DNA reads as TGCGCCAGCAGCCAAGACGGCGGGAGGACCGCCAACACCGGGGAGCTGTTTTTT. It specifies CASSQDGGRTANTGELFF.

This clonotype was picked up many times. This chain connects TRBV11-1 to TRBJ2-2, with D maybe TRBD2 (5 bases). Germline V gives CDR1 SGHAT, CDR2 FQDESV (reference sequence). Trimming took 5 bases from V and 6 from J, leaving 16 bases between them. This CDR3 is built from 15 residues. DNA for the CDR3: TGTGCCAGCAGCCCTATATCATTTAGCGCCGGGGAGCTGTTTTTT. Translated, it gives CASSPISFSAGELFF. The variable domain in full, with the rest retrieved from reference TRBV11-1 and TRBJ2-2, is EAEVAQSPRYKITEKSQAVAFWCDPISGHATLYWYRQILGQGPELLVQFQDESVVDDSQLPKDRFSAERLKGVDSTLKIQPAELGDSAMYLCASSPISFSAGELFFGEGSRLTVL.

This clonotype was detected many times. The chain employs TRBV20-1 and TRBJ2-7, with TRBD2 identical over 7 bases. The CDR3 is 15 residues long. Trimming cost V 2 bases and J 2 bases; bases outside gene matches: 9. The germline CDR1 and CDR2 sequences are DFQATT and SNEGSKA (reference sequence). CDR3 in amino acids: CSARSSSGPPYEQYF. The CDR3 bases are TGCAGTGCTAGAAGCTCTAGCGGACCACCCTACGAGCAGTACTTC.

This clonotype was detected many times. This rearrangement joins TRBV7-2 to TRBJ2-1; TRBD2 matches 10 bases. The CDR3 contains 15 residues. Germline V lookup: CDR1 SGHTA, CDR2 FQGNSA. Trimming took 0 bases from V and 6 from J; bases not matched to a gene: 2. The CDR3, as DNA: TGTGCCAGCAGCTTAGCACTAGCGGGGAGCAATGAGCAGTTCTTC. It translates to CASSLALAGSNEQFF. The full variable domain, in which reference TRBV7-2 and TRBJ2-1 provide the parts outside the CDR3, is GAGVSQSPSNKVTEKGKDVELRCDPISGHTALYWYRQSLGQGLEFLIYFQGNSAPDKSGLPSDRFSAERTGGSVSTLTIQRTQQEDSAVYLCASSLALAGSNEQFFGPGTRLTVL.

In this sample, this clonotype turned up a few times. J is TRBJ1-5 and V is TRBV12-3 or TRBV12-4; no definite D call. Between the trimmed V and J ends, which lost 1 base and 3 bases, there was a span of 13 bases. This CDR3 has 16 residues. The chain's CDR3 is CASSLDDWSNNQPQHF. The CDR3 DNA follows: TGTGCCAGCAGTTTAGATGACTGGAGTAACAATCAGCCCCAGCATTTT.

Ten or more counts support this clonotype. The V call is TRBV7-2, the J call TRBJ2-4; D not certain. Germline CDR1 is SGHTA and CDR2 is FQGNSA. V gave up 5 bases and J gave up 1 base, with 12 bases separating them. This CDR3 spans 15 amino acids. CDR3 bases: TGTGCCAGCAGCCGCCCGGACGGCGCCAAAAACATTCAGTACTTC. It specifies CASSRPDGAKNIQYF.